The TCR beta chain described here comes from a study of identical twins. Study conclusions and caveats: Insertions were reduced in abundant cord blood beta clonotypes but not in memory repertoires.

Germline V gene lookup returns CDR1 MNHNS and CDR2 SASEGT. J lost 0 bases, V lost 6 bases, and 13 bases had no gene match. The CDR3 sequence is 18 residues long. Remarks on this clonotype: The target antigen is unknown.

TCRdb re-derived calls from the 5' RACE reads in MiXCR, one entry per CDR3 protein. The sample consists of roughly 1.6 million distinct CDR3 sequences, around 33% of them appearing once. The TCR originated in a newborn girl in good health. V usage is TRBV6-1 and J usage is TRBJ1-4; 7 nucleotides match TRBD1. The sequencing sample was made of cord blood. CDR3 DNA: TGTGCCAGCAGCCTCGGGAAGGGACAGATCTCAACTAATGAAAAACTGTTTTTT. Translation gives CASSLGKGQISTNEKLFF.